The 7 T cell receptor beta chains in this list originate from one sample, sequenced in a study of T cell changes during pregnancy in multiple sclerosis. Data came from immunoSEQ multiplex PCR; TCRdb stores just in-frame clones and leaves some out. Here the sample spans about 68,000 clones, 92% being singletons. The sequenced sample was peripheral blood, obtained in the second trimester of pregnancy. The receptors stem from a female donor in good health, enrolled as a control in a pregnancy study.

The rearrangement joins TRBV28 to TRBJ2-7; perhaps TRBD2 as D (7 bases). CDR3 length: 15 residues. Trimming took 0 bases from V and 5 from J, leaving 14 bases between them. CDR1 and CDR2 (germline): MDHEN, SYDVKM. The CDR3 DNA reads TGTGCCAGCAGTTTATGGGGGGCCGGGACTAACGAGCAGTACTTC. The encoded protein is CASSLWGAGTNEQYF.

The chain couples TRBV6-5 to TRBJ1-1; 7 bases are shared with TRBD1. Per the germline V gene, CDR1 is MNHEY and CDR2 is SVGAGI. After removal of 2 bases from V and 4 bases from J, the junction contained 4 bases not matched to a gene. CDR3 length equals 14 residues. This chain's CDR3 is CASSYTGQLTEAFF. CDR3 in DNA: TGTGCCAGCAGTTACACGGGACAGCTCACTGAAGCTTTCTTT.

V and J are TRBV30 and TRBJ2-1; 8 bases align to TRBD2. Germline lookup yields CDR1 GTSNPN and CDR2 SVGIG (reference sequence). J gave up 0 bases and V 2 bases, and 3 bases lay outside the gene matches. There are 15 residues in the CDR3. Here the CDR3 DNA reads TGTGCCTGGAGTAGGCGGGAGGTCTCCTACAATGAGCAGTTCTTC. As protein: CAWSRREVSYNEQFF.

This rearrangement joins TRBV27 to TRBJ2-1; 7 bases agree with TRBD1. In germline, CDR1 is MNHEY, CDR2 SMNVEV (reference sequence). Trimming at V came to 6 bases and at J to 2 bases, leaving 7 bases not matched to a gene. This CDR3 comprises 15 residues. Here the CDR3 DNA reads TGTGCCAGCAGATTGGGACAGAGGCCCTACAATGAGCAGTTCTTC. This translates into CASRLGQRPYNEQFF.

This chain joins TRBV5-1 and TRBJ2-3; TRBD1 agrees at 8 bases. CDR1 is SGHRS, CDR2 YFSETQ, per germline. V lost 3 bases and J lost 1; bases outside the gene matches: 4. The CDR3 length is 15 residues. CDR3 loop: CASSWGQERTDTQYF. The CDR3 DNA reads TGCGCCAGCAGCTGGGGACAGGAACGCACAGATACGCAGTATTTT.

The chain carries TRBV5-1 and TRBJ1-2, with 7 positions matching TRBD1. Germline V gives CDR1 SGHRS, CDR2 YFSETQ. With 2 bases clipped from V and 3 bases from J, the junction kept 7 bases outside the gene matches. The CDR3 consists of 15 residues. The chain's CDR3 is CASSLTGAEYYGYTF. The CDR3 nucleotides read TGCGCCAGCAGCTTAACAGGGGCGGAGTACTATGGCTACACCTTC.

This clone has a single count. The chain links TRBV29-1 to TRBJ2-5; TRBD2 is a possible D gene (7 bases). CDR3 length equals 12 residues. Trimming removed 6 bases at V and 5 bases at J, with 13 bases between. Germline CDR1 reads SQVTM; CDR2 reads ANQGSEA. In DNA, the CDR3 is TGCAGCGTCGTTACGGGGGGCGAGACCCAGTACTTC. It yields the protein CSVVTGGETQYF.